This is a list of T cell receptor beta chains from one sample in a study of T cells in Graves' hyperthyroidism and ophthalmopathy. TCRdb re-derived calls from the multiplex PCR reads in MiXCR, one entry per CDR3 protein. The table includes around 620,000 distinct CDR3 sequences, 40% to 55% detected once. Source material: peripheral blood or thyroid tissue (not recorded which). The receptors derive from an adult woman with Graves' disease, either hyperthyroidism or ophthalmopathy (not recorded which). Each CDR3 is given with its conserved first and last residue. A D gene is named only where the DNA matches it firmly. For some rows the clone size is stated as once, few or many, or as a class when expanded; others skip it.

>TRBV20-1|NA|TRBJ1-3|NA
TGCAGTGCTAGGGGAAACACCATATATTTT
CSARGNTIYF
>TRBV12-3/TRBV12-4|NA|TRBJ2-5|NA
TGTGCCAGCCGAGGGACACTCAATCAGCCCCAGTACTTC
CASRGTLNQPQYF
>TRBV10-1|few|TRBJ1-1|NA
TGCGCCAGCAGGGGCAGTCTGAACACTGAAGCTCTCTTT
CASRGSLNTEALF
>TRBV7-9|many|TRBJ2-7|NA
TGTGCCAGCAGCTTATACGGTGAGCCATCCCAGCCGGGGGACGAGCAGTACTTC
CASSLYGEPSQPGDEQYF
>TRBV6-1|few|TRBJ1-2|NA
TGTGCCAGCAGTGGTGGGGGGCAGGGTGGCTACACCTTC
CASSGGGQGGYTF
>TRBV7-2|NA|TRBJ1-3|TRBD1
TGCGCCAGCAGCCACCGCGTGGGGGACAGCTCTGGAAACACCATATATTTT
CASSHRVGDSSGNTIYF
>TRBV5-1|NA|TRBJ2-7|NA
TGCGCCAGCAGCTTTACGACCGACTCCTACGAGCAGTACTTC
CASSFTTDSYEQYF
>TRBV3-1|many|TRBJ1-5|NA
TGTGCCAGCAGCCAAAGGGCTTGGGGCAATCAGCCCCAGCATTTT
CASSQRAWGNQPQHF
>TRBV12-3/TRBV12-4|NA|TRBJ1-1|NA
TGTGCCAGCAGTTCTACAGTAGCTATGAACACTGAAGCTTTCTTT
CASSSTVAMNTEAFF
>TRBV6-5|many|TRBJ2-5|TRBD2
TGTGCCAGCAGTTCCCTTCGGAGACAGCTAGCGGGGACCCAGTACTTC
CASSSLRRQLAGTQYF
>TRBV7-9|many|TRBJ1-1|NA
TGTGCCAGCAGCTTAGTGCAGCCTGACTCCGGTGAAGCTTTCTTT
CASSLVQPDSGEAFF
>TRBV24-1|NA|TRBJ2-5|TRBD2
TGTGCCACCAGTGATGCGGGACTAGCGGGGAAAGAGACCCAGTACTTC
CATSDAGLAGKETQYF
>TRBV2|NA|TRBJ1-1|NA
TGTGCCAGCAGCGCGTTTTCCATGAACACTGAAGCTTTCTTT
CASSAFSMNTEAFF
>TRBV7-6|NA|TRBJ1-2|NA
TGTGCCGGCAGCTCCCGATCGGGGGGCGATGGCTACACCTTC
CAGSSRSGGDGYTF
>TRBV10-3|NA|TRBJ2-5|TRBD2
TGTGCCATCAGGACCGGACTAGCGGTGAACACCGGGGAGACCCAGTACTTC
CAIRTGLAVNTGETQYF